This T cell receptor beta chain was retrieved from a study of blood T cell repertoires in COVID-19. Overall study: Sites across the United States, Italy and Spain contributed samples from acute and convalescent COVID-19. From T cells, B-cell-depleted T cells, or PBMCs came the material, which was cDNA or gDNA.

In the authors' methods: Quantification of nucleated cells was approximated via reference gene primer amplification. The repertoire was sequenced with immunoSEQ multiplex PCR; TCRdb's copy has only in-frame clones and lacks some. The V and J calls and clone size come from that table; D and trimming were worked out from the DNA. Of 91,000 or so clones detected, approximately 87% appear once; the ten largest clones hold roughly 14%. Germline CDR1 and CDR2: SGHAT and FQNNGV. Trimming cost V 5 bases and J 4 bases; bases outside gene matches: 14. This CDR3 contains 17 residues. This receptor was identified in a human donor in a cohort sampled during active COVID-19. Sequenced sample: peripheral blood. The V call is TRBV11-2, the J call TRBJ2-7; TRBD2 agrees at 10 bases. The CDR3: CASSRVPSGGAVYEQYF. The CDR3 DNA is TGTGCCAGCAGCCGAGTTCCTAGCGGGGGTGCTGTTTACGAGCAGTACTTC.